Below are 27 T cell receptor beta chains sequenced from a single sample in a study of CD8 T cells in ankylosing spondylitis. Notes on the study in general: Eight or nine highly homologous variants formed a TCR beta motif that appeared characteristic of ankylosing spondylitis blood.

For these receptors, no antigen is known. TCRdb passed the 5' RACE reads through MiXCR, listing each CDR3 protein once. This table has some 450,000 distinct CDR3 sequences, approximately 17% appearing once. Sequenced: blood, either unsorted or a sorted T cell fraction (not recorded which). These receptor sequences come from a male donor with ankylosing spondylitis.

This clonotype was counted a few times. The V and J genes are TRBV11-2 and TRBJ2-3, with D perhaps matching TRBD2 (6 bases). This CDR3 spans 15 amino acids. From germline, CDR1 is SGHAT and CDR2 FQNNGV. The ends were cut back, 7 bases at V and 0 bases at J, with 14 bases in the middle. The CDR3 reads CASKVKGGSTDTQYF. CDR3 coding DNA: TGTGCCAGCAAAGTGAAGGGAGGAAGCACAGATACGCAGTATTTT.

This clonotype has a handful of counts. This sequence joins TRBV3-1 and TRBJ1-1, with D perhaps matching TRBD1 (5 bases). The CDR3 covers 13 residues. Germline CDR1 and CDR2: LGHDT and YNNKEL (reference sequence). The V end was cut by 5 bases, the J end by 11 bases, with 18 bases between. Here the CDR3 DNA reads TGTGCCAGCAGCGCCTCCGGGACCCTCTTCGCTTTCTTT. Amino acid sequence: CASSASGTLFAFF.

This clonotype was detected only a few times. The chain combines TRBV24-1 with TRBJ2-3, with D possibly being TRBD2 (5 bases). The CDR3 spans 18 residues. Germline-derived CDR1 and CDR2 are KGHDR and SFDVKD. Trimming pared 0 bases from V and 2 bases from J, leaving 17 bases between. The CDR3 nucleotides read TGTGCCACCAGTGATTTGAGCGGTGTCGGCATCTCCACAGATACGCAGTATTTT. As protein: CATSDLSGVGISTDTQYF.

The chain couples TRBV20-1 to TRBJ1-2; maybe TRBD1 (6 bases). Germline loops: CDR1 DFQATT, CDR2 SNEGSKA (reference sequence). V was cut by 3 bases and J by 6 bases, with 20 bases left in between. CDR3 length equals 15 residues. CDR3 amino acids: CSASRLTGGADGYTF. The CDR3 region has the DNA TGCAGTGCTAGCCGTCTTACGGGGGGGGCCGATGGCTACACCTTC.

This clonotype was seen more than once but under ten times. The chain recombines TRBV6-1 with TRBJ1-6, with a weak D call TRBD1 (6 bases). Trimming took 5 bases from V and 7 from J, leaving 12 bases between them. The CDR3 covers 14 residues. The V gene's germline CDR1 is MNHNS and CDR2 SASEGT. The CDR3 sequence is CASSTSGDNSPLHF. The DNA for the CDR3 is TGTGCCAGCAGTACGTCAGGGGACAATTCACCCCTCCACTTT.

CDR3 region: CASSYWTGTGVSNTEAFF. The CDR3 bases are TGTGCCAGCAGTTACTGGACCGGGACAGGGGTCTCGAACACTGAAGCTTTCTTT. The rearrangement uses TRBV6-5 and TRBJ1-1; 10 bases are shared with TRBD1. The CDR3 is 18 residues long. Germline V gene sequence: CDR1 MNHEY, CDR2 SVGAGI. V lost 1 base to trimming and J lost 1 base; unmatched junction nucleotides: 9.

This clonotype was detected only a few times. The J gene is TRBJ1-2, the V gene TRBV20-1, with TRBD1 as a possible D gene (6 bases). There are 12 residues in the CDR3. The V gene lost 6 bases and the J gene lost 1 base, with 9 bases spanning the gap. The germline V gene encodes CDR1 DFQATT and CDR2 SNEGSKA (reference sequence). CDR3 in DNA: TGCAGTGCCCCAGGGGATAACTATGGCTACACCTTC. It translates to CSAPGDNYGYTF.

This clonotype was observed a few times. The chain carries TRBV11-3 and TRBJ1-2, with a tentative D call TRBD1 (5 bases). This CDR3 is built from 13 residues. Between the trimmed V and J ends, which lost 2 bases and 7 bases, there was a span of 11 bases. Germline V gives CDR1 SGHNT, CDR2 YENEEA. The CDR3 DNA sequence: TGTGCCAGCAGCTTAAGGGGTTCCGGTGGCTACACCTTC. Translating it yields CASSLRGSGGYTF. Complete variable domain (other parts from reference TRBV11-3 and TRBJ1-2): EAGVVQSPRYKIIEKKQPVAFWCNPISGHNTLYWYLQNLGQGPELLIRYENEEAVDDSQLPKDRFSAERLKGVDSTLKIQPAELGDSAVYLCASSLRGSGGYTFGSGTRLTVV.

The V and J genes are TRBV20-1 and TRBJ2-3, with TRBD2 matching over 10 bases. The CDR3 spans 16 residues. V gave up 1 base and J gave up 6 bases; unmatched junction bases: 10. Germline values: CDR1 DFQATT, CDR2 SNEGSKA (reference sequence). The CDR3 here is CSARVIAGGHDDTQYF. CDR3 DNA: TGCAGTGCTAGAGTGATAGCGGGGGGACATGACGATACGCAGTATTTT.

This clonotype occurred many times. V gene TRBV4-1 combines with J gene TRBJ1-3, with D hard to call. Looked up from germline, CDR1 is MGHRA and CDR2 is YSYEKL. The length of the CDR3 is 16 residues. V was shortened by 1 base and J by 0 bases, with 10 bases between the two germline ends. CDR3 protein: CASSQGGKASGNTIYF. The CDR3 coding sequence is TGCGCCAGCAGCCAAGGGGGAAAGGCCTCTGGAAACACCATATATTTT.

This clonotype has only a few counts. V gene TRBV5-1 combines with J gene TRBJ2-4, with 7 nucleotides matching TRBD2. The CDR3 runs to 15 residues. Germline-derived CDR1 and CDR2 are SGHRS and YFSETQ. The ends lost 0 bases at V and 9 bases at J; junction bases unmatched: 9. The DNA for the CDR3 is TGCGCCAGCAGCTTGGATGGCGGGAGTACACTCATTCAGTACTTC. Translation: CASSLDGGSTLIQYF.

The chain carries TRBV5-1 and TRBJ1-6; D gene ambiguous. Germline assignment: CDR1 SGHRS and CDR2 YFSETQ. Trimming removed 0 bases at V and 7 bases at J, with 8 bases between. The CDR3 sequence is 14 residues long. CDR3 protein: CASSLGVVNSPLHF. The CDR3 DNA reads as TGCGCCAGCAGCTTGGGAGTAGTAAATTCACCCCTCCACTTT.

This clonotype was found a few times. The chain is built from TRBV13 and TRBJ2-1, with 13 bases aligning to TRBD2. CDR1 and CDR2 (germline): PRHDT, FYEKMQ (reference sequence). The length of the CDR3 is 17 residues. V lost 5 bases to trimming and J lost 4 bases; unmatched junction nucleotides: 8. CDR3 amino acids: CASSRRLAGGLYNEQFF. DNA of the CDR3: TGTGCCAGCAGCCGGCGACTAGCGGGAGGTCTATACAATGAGCAGTTCTTC. The full variable domain, its missing parts supplied by reference TRBV13 and TRBJ2-1, is AAGVIQSPRHLIKEKRETATLKCYPIPRHDTVYWYQQGPGQDPQFLISFYEKMQSDKGSIPDRFSAQQFSDYHSELNMSSLELGDSALYFCASSRRLAGGLYNEQFFGPGTRLTVL.

The CDR3 bases are TGTGCCAGCAGCTCCTCCCCAGCGGACTCCTACGAGCAGTACTTC. This gives the protein CASSSSPADSYEQYF. The rearrangement uses TRBV13 and TRBJ2-7; perhaps TRBD2 as D (5 bases). The CDR3 sequence is 15 residues long. V lost 4 bases and J 0 bases, leaving 13 bases between the germline ends. Germline V CDR1 and CDR2: PRHDT, FYEKMQ (reference sequence).

In this sample, this clonotype turned up a few times. The CDR3 is CSASRDRNTEAFF. The CDR3 DNA reads as TGCAGTGCTAGCCGGGACAGAAACACTGAAGCTTTCTTT. The chain carries TRBV20-1 and TRBJ1-1; 7 nucleotides line up with TRBD1. Germline V gives CDR1 DFQATT, CDR2 SNEGSKA (reference sequence). Losses at the gene ends were 3 bases for V and 2 bases for J; bases not matched to a gene: 3. The CDR3 contains 13 residues.

This clonotype was found many times. The J gene is TRBJ2-1, the V gene TRBV12-3 or TRBV12-4, with a possible D match to TRBD2 (5 bases). The CDR3 contains 16 residues. V dropped 5 bases and J dropped 5 bases, with 19 bases sitting between them. The CDR3 loop reads CASSPPRGRKNNEQFF. CDR3 nucleotide sequence: TGTGCCAGCAGTCCGCCCCGCGGGCGGAAGAACAATGAGCAGTTCTTC.

This clonotype was seen repeatedly, ten times or more. The chain joins TRBV5-1 to TRBJ1-2, with 8 nucleotides matching TRBD1. The V gene's germline CDR1 is SGHRS and CDR2 YFSETQ. The V and J ends lost 4 bases and 4 bases, in that order; junction bases with no gene match: 3. The CDR3 covers 13 residues. The CDR3 region is CASSQGQGYGYTF. The CDR3, as DNA: TGCGCCAGCAGCCAAGGACAGGGCTATGGCTACACCTTC.

This clonotype was seen more than once but under ten times. V is TRBV7-9 and J is TRBJ2-7; tentatively, D is TRBD1 (7 bases). This CDR3 has 15 amino acids. Germline V gene sequence: CDR1 SEHNR, CDR2 FQNEAQ (reference sequence). Trimming left V 5 bases short and J 5 bases short, with 19 bases between. CDR3 DNA: TGTGCCAGCAGCGTTTACAGGGGACTTATAGACGAGCAGTACTTC. It specifies CASSVYRGLIDEQYF.

There are a few counts of this clonotype. V usage is TRBV4-1 and J usage is TRBJ2-5; 7 bases are shared with TRBD1. The V and J ends lost 4 bases and 1 base, in that order; junction bases with no gene match: 6. This CDR3 spans 15 amino acids. Germline CDR1 MGHRA, CDR2 YSYEKL. Here the CDR3 reads CASSPRTGAQETQYF. CDR3 DNA sequence: TGCGCCAGCAGCCCACGCACAGGGGCCCAAGAGACCCAGTACTTC.

V usage is TRBV7-8 and J usage is TRBJ2-1; 7 bases align to TRBD2. The CDR3 has 16 amino acids. CDR1 is SGHVS and CDR2 is FQNEAQ in the germline V gene. Losses at the gene ends were 2 bases for V and 7 bases for J; bases not matched to a gene: 11. Here the CDR3 reads CASSLRVRAGENEQFF. The CDR3 region has the DNA TGTGCCAGCAGCTTAAGAGTCAGGGCGGGGGAAAATGAGCAGTTCTTC. The whole variable domain, remainder taken from reference TRBV7-8 and TRBJ2-1, is GAGVSQSPRYKVAKRGQDVALRCDPISGHVSLFWYQQALGQGPEFLTYFQNEAQLDKSGLPSDRFFAERPEGSVSTLKIQRTQQEDSAVYLCASSLRVRAGENEQFFGPGTRLTVL.

This clonotype turned up a few times. The chain links TRBV7-9 to TRBJ2-1; 14 nucleotides align to TRBD2. Per the germline V gene, CDR1 is SEHNR and CDR2 is FQNEAQ (reference sequence). The CDR3 sequence is 17 residues long. After removal of 1 base from V and 8 bases from J, the junction contained 7 bases not matched to a gene. The CDR3 region has the DNA TGTGCCAGCAGCTTAGAGGGGGGACTAGCGGGAGTGGATGAGCAGTTCTTC. It yields the protein CASSLEGGLAGVDEQFF.

This clonotype occurred many times. J is TRBJ1-5 and V is TRBV7-9; D might be TRBD1 (5 bases). The CDR3 contains 13 residues. With 3 bases removed from V and 5 bases from J, the gap between germline ends came to 8 bases. Per germline, CDR1 SEHNR and CDR2 FQNEAQ (reference sequence). This chain's CDR3 is CASSLSGYQPQHF. The CDR3 DNA sequence: TGTGCCAGCAGCTTGTCAGGGTATCAGCCCCAGCATTTT.

V usage is TRBV2 and J usage is TRBJ1-4, with a possible D match to TRBD1 (5 bases). Trimming shortened V by 3 bases and J by 7 bases, and 12 bases separated the two germline ends. CDR1 and CDR2 from the germline V gene are SNHLY and FYNNEI. This CDR3 has 14 residues. CDR3 region: CASSERGTSEKLFF. Written as DNA, the CDR3 is TGTGCCAGCAGTGAGCGCGGGACTTCTGAAAAACTGTTTTTT.

The chain joins TRBV3-1 to TRBJ1-2; D gene ambiguous. The CDR3 has 11 residues. With 5 bases removed from V and 2 bases from J, the gap between germline ends came to 3 bases. Germline CDR1 is LGHDT and CDR2 is YNNKEL (reference sequence). The CDR3 loop reads CASSWNYGYTF. The CDR3 DNA is TGTGCCAGCAGCTGGAACTATGGCTACACCTTC.

This clonotype was picked up a small number of times. The chain employs TRBV5-1 and TRBJ2-2; 13 bases line up with TRBD2. Trimming at V came to 4 bases and at J to 4 bases, leaving 7 bases not matched to a gene. Germline CDR1 is SGHRS and CDR2 is YFSETQ. The CDR3 runs to 17 residues. Here the CDR3 reads CASSPLLAGGTTGELFF. The DNA for the CDR3 is TGCGCCAGCAGCCCCCTACTAGCGGGAGGGACCACCGGGGAGCTGTTTTTT.

This clonotype came up a few times. The chain carries TRBV12-3 or TRBV12-4 and TRBJ1-1, with unresolved D. This CDR3 is 14 amino acids long. V was trimmed by 6 bases and J by 1 base, leaving 12 bases between them. The CDR3 spells CASRKDGRNTEAFF. CDR3 nucleotides: TGTGCCAGCAGGAAAGACGGACGGAACACTGAAGCTTTCTTT.

The chain combines TRBV20-1 with TRBJ1-5; possible D gene TRBD1, 5 bases. The germline V and J ends were trimmed by 6 bases and 0 bases, with 15 bases remaining between them. Germline CDR1 is DFQATT and CDR2 is SNEGSKA (reference sequence). The CDR3 covers 15 residues. The CDR3 DNA sequence: TGCAGTGCCACCGTGCAGGGTTATAGCAATCAGCCCCAGCATTTT. It codes for CSATVQGYSNQPQHF.